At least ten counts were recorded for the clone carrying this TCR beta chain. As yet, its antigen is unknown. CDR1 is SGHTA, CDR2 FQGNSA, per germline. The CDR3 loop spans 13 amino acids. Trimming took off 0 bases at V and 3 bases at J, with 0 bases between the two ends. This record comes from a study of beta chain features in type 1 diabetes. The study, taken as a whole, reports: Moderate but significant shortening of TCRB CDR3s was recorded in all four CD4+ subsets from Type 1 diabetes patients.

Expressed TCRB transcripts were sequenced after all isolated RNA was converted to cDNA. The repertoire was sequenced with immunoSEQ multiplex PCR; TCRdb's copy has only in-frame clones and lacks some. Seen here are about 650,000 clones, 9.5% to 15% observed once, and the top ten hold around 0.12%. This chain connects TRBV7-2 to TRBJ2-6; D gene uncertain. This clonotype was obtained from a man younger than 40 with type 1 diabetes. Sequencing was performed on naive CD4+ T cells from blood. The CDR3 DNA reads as TGTGCCAGCAGCTTAGCTGGGGCCAACGTCCTGACTTTC. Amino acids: CASSLAGANVLTF.